The 27 T cell receptor beta chains given below trace back to one sample, sequenced in a study of T cell responses to AZD1222 COVID-19 vaccine. Generated by immunoSEQ multiplex PCR, the TCRdb table keeps only in-frame clones and is missing some. This sample yields about 120,000 clones, of which about 85% are seen a single time; 2.5% to 3% belongs to the top ten. The specimen comprised peripheral blood, sampled 28 days after the second AZD1222 dose. These receptors originate from an adult who received the AZD1222 COVID-19 vaccine.

The V and J genes are TRBV10-3 and TRBJ2-5; perhaps TRBD2 as D (6 bases). The V and J ends lost 6 bases and 2 bases respectively, with 10 bases between them. CDR3 size: 13 residues. The germline V gene encodes CDR1 ENHRY and CDR2 SYGVKD. The CDR3 spells CAISPGAQETQYF. The CDR3 coding sequence is TGTGCCATCAGCCCGGGAGCTCAAGAGACCCAGTACTTC.

This chain links TRBV5-1 with TRBJ1-4, with a weak D call TRBD1 (5 bases). The ends were cut back, 2 bases at V and 6 bases at J, with 20 bases in the middle. Germline CDR1 reads SGHRS; CDR2 reads YFSETQ. This CDR3 comprises 17 residues. CDR3 region: CASSLGVGINSDEKLFF. The CDR3 coding sequence is TGCGCCAGCAGCTTAGGGGTAGGGATCAACTCGGATGAAAAACTGTTTTTT.

V gene TRBV9 combines with J gene TRBJ2-5, with 13 bases aligning to TRBD2. This CDR3 region has 15 residues. J lost 5 bases, V lost 3 bases, and 4 bases had no gene match. From germline, CDR1 is SGDLS and CDR2 YYNGEE. The CDR3 DNA is TGTGCCAGCAGCGCACTAGCGGGGGGGCAGGAGACCCAGTACTTC. Translating gives CASSALAGGQETQYF.

The CDR3 is CASSPTGTSAETQYF. CDR3 sequence (DNA): TGTGCCAGCAGCCCGACCGGGACTAGCGCCGAGACCCAGTACTTC. V is TRBV5-8 and J is TRBJ2-5, with TRBD2 matching over 10 bases. The ends lost 4 bases at V and 5 bases at J; junction bases unmatched: 8. The CDR3 totals 15 residues. From germline, CDR1 is SGHTS and CDR2 YDEGEE.

The rearrangement links TRBV27 to TRBJ2-5; D perhaps matches TRBD2 (5 bases). CDR3 size: 14 residues. CDR1 is MNHEY, CDR2 SMNVEV, per germline (reference sequence). Deletions cut 2 bases from V and 7 bases from J, with 14 bases between. The CDR3 reads CASSLKSGVGTQYF. The CDR3 coding sequence is TGTGCCAGCAGTTTAAAGAGCGGTGTAGGGACCCAGTACTTC.

CDR3 in amino acids: CASSQPSVDRPSNRPLHF. CDR3 bases: TGCGCCAGCAGCCAACCTTCCGTCGACAGGCCCTCTAACCGACCCCTCCACTTT. This sequence joins TRBV4-1 and TRBJ1-6; possibly TRBD1 for D (6 bases). This CDR3 is 18 amino acids long. Germline V gives CDR1 MGHRA, CDR2 YSYEKL. V was pared by 2 bases and J by 12 bases, with 26 bases between.

This rearrangement joins TRBV7-9 to TRBJ2-2; D remains unclear. CDR3 length: 14 amino acids. V lost 5 bases and J lost 5, with 12 bases in between. Germline assignment: CDR1 SEHNR and CDR2 FQNEAQ (reference sequence). The CDR3 DNA sequence: TGTGCCAGCAGCCTAACTCTGGGGACCGGGGAGCTGTTTTTT. It encodes CASSLTLGTGELFF.

The V gene is TRBV28, the J gene TRBJ1-5, with TRBD1 identical over 7 bases. Looked up from germline, CDR1 is MDHEN and CDR2 is SYDVKM. The CDR3 sequence is 14 residues long. V dropped 5 bases and J dropped 2; count of bases not matched to a gene: 3. The CDR3 loop reads CASSTGQGNQPQHF. For the CDR3, the DNA is TGTGCCAGCAGTACCGGACAGGGCAATCAGCCCCAGCATTTT.

The CDR3 loop is CASSLGAPRVYEQYF. The CDR3 DNA sequence: TGTGCCAGCAGCTTAGGGGCCCCTAGAGTCTACGAGCAGTACTTC. The V gene is TRBV7-6, the J gene TRBJ2-7, with D hard to call. This CDR3 comprises 15 residues. V was shortened by 1 base and J by 3 bases, with 13 bases between the two germline ends. Germline CDR1 and CDR2: SGHVS and FNYEAQ.

This clone was seen a few times. The rearrangement joins TRBV3-1 (or the pseudogene TRBV3-2) to TRBJ1-5; 11 positions match TRBD1. Losses at the gene ends were 4 bases for V and 2 bases for J; bases not matched to a gene: 7. CDR1 is LGHDT and CDR2 is YNNKEL in the germline V gene (reference sequence). The CDR3 runs to 17 residues. CDR3 region: CASSPTPGQGGNQPQHF. CDR3 sequence (DNA): TGTGCCAGCAGCCCAACACCGGGACAGGGGGGCAATCAGCCCCAGCATTTT.

The rearrangement uses TRBV6-2 or TRBV6-3 and TRBJ1-6, with 7 nucleotides matching TRBD1. V trimming: 4 bases; J trimming: 7 bases; junction bases outside the gene matches: 4. This CDR3 has 14 residues. Germline V gene lookup returns CDR1 MNHEY and CDR2 SVGEGT. CDR3 nucleotide sequence: TGTGCCAGCAGTTCGGACAGGCCGAATTCACCCCTCCACTTT. Translation gives CASSSDRPNSPLHF.

The V and J genes are TRBV7-9 and TRBJ2-1; TRBD2 matches 9 bases. V shed 1 base, J shed 13 bases, and the junction held 5 bases outside the gene matches. The CDR3 sequence is 13 residues long. CDR1 and CDR2 (germline): SEHNR, FQNEAQ (reference sequence). The CDR3 DNA reads as TGTGCCAGCAGCTTAGGGGCGGGGGGGCCCCAGTTCTTC. Translation: CASSLGAGGPQFF.

The J gene is TRBJ1-2, the V gene TRBV2; 7 bases line up with TRBD1. The length of the CDR3 is 13 residues. V was pared by 5 bases and J by 4 bases, with 4 bases of the junction left unmatched. Per the germline V gene, CDR1 is SNHLY and CDR2 is FYNNEI. CDR3 sequence: CASSLQGSYGYTF. The CDR3 bases are TGTGCCAGCAGTTTACAGGGGAGCTATGGCTACACCTTC.

The chain employs TRBV19 and TRBJ2-7; D is uncertain. V was cut by 3 bases and J by 4 bases, with 16 bases left in between. The V gene's germline CDR1 is LNHDA and CDR2 SQIVND (reference sequence). The CDR3 consists of 15 residues. Here the CDR3 reads CASSMKQLPNYEQYF. CDR3 sequence (DNA): TGTGCCAGTAGTATGAAGCAGCTACCGAATTACGAGCAGTACTTC. The variable domain in full, with the rest retrieved from reference TRBV19 and TRBJ2-7, is DGGITQSPKYLFRKEGQNVTLSCEQNLNHDAMYWYRQDPGQGLRLIYYSQIVNDFQKGDIAEGYSVSREKKESFPLTVTSAQKNPTAFYLCASSMKQLPNYEQYFGPGTRLTVT.

The V call is TRBV20-1, the J call TRBJ2-3; D not certain. CDR1 is DFQATT and CDR2 is SNEGSKA in the germline V gene (reference sequence). Trimming cost V 6 bases and J 6 bases, with 7 bases left between them. The CDR3 is 10 residues long. The CDR3 sequence: CSAGLDTQYF. The CDR3 nucleotides read TGCAGTGCGGGCCTTGATACGCAGTATTTT.

The rearrangement joins TRBV5-4 to TRBJ2-3; 9 bases align to TRBD2. In germline, CDR1 is SGHNT, CDR2 YYREEE (reference sequence). The length of the CDR3 is 16 residues. J was trimmed by 3 bases and V by 4 bases; bases with no gene match: 9. The CDR3 DNA reads as TGTGCCAGCAGCCACGAGCTCAGCGGGGGGACAGATACGCAGTATTTT. It is translated as CASSHELSGGTDTQYF.

The rearrangement links TRBV5-8 to TRBJ1-2; D is unresolved. V dropped 6 bases and J dropped 7 bases, with 7 bases sitting between them. CDR3 length: 10 residues. Per the germline V gene, CDR1 is SGHTS and CDR2 is YDEGEE. The CDR3 DNA reads as TGTGCCAGCACCCCGAGTGGCTACACCTTC. Translated, it gives CASTPSGYTF.

The rearrangement links TRBV6-2 or TRBV6-3 to TRBJ1-2; unclear D gene. The V gene's germline CDR1 is MNHEY and CDR2 SVGEGT. The V and J ends lost 5 bases and 3 bases respectively, with 10 bases between them. The CDR3 consists of 13 residues. The CDR3 loop is CASSASWDYGYTF. The CDR3 coding sequence is TGTGCCAGCAGTGCCAGTTGGGACTATGGCTACACCTTC.

Only a few counts were recorded for this clone. The genes are TRBV7-9 and TRBJ2-7; TRBD2 aligns across 10 bases. CDR1 is SEHNR, CDR2 FQNEAQ, per germline (reference sequence). V was clipped by 5 bases and J by 7 bases; unmatched bases: 8. This CDR3 has 14 residues. The CDR3 spells CASSPASGGEEQYF. In DNA, the CDR3 is TGTGCCAGCAGCCCGGCTAGCGGGGGAGAGGAGCAGTACTTC.

The chain links TRBV2 to TRBJ2-7, with 10 bases aligning to TRBD1. The length of the CDR3 is 14 residues. The V gene end was trimmed by 6 bases and the J gene end by 2 bases; junction bases not matched to a gene: 4. Germline values: CDR1 SNHLY, CDR2 FYNNEI. The CDR3 spells CASRRDRGAYEQYF. CDR3 coding DNA: TGTGCCAGCAGAAGGGACAGGGGAGCCTACGAGCAGTACTTC.

This sequence joins TRBV4-3 and TRBJ1-5; D may be TRBD1 (5 bases). V was shortened by 0 bases and J by 6 bases, with 12 bases between the two germline ends. The CDR3 covers 15 residues. The germline V gene has CDR1 LGHNA and CDR2 YSLEER. The chain's CDR3 is CASSQDAGMLQPQHF. The CDR3 nucleotides read TGCGCCAGCAGCCAAGACGCAGGGATGCTTCAGCCCCAGCATTTT.

This chain uses TRBV15 with TRBJ1-2; D call uncertain. Deletions cut 0 bases from V and 8 bases from J, with 10 bases between. This CDR3 has 13 residues. Germline V lookup: CDR1 LNHNV, CDR2 YYDKDF (reference sequence). As DNA, the CDR3 is TGTGCCACCAGCAGAGATAACTTGTGGGGCTACACCTTC. This translates into CATSRDNLWGYTF. The whole variable domain, filled in from reference TRBV15 and TRBJ1-2, reads DAMVIQNPRYQVTQFGKPVTLSCSQTLNHNVMYWYQQKSSQAPKLLFHYYDKDFNNEADTPDNFQSRRPNTSFCFLDIRSPGLGDTAMYLCATSRDNLWGYTFGSGTRLTVV.

CDR3 bases: TGTGCCAGCAGCTCCGAGGTCGCTTCGCCCCAGCATTTT. Its protein is CASSSEVASPQHF. The chain joins TRBV11-3 to TRBJ1-5; D is undetermined. Germline CDR1 is SGHNT and CDR2 is YENEEA. Between the trimmed V and J ends, which lost 4 bases and 9 bases, there was a span of 13 bases. This CDR3 spans 13 amino acids.

This clone was seen only a few times. V and J are TRBV7-9 and TRBJ1-1; 9 nucleotides match TRBD1. The CDR3 spans 15 residues. CDR1 is SEHNR and CDR2 is FQNEAQ in the germline V gene (reference sequence). The V and J ends lost 5 bases and 1 base, in that order; junction bases with no gene match: 5. In nucleotides, the CDR3 is TGTGCCAGCAGCCCTGGGACAGGGCGGAACACTGAAGCTTTCTTT. It is translated as CASSPGTGRNTEAFF.

V gene TRBV19 combines with J gene TRBJ2-6, with TRBD2 identical over 7 bases. This CDR3 has 17 amino acids. The germline CDR1 and CDR2 sequences are LNHDA and SQIVND (reference sequence). Trimming took 4 bases from V and 0 from J; bases not matched to a gene: 6. The CDR3 DNA reads as TGTGCCAGTAGTAAGAAGCGGGGAGTCTCTGGGGCCAACGTCCTGACTTTC. Translation: CASSKKRGVSGANVLTF.

The chain recombines TRBV19 with TRBJ1-4; the D is unclear. CDR3 length: 12 amino acids. The V end was cut by 8 bases, the J end by 4 bases, with 8 bases between. Germline values: CDR1 LNHDA, CDR2 SQIVND (reference sequence). CDR3 nucleotides: TGTGCCAGTCGGGTAGTTAATGAAAAACTGTTTTTT. It encodes CASRVVNEKLFF.

The rearrangement joins TRBV27 to TRBJ1-1; 9 bases line up with TRBD1. CDR3 length: 19 residues. Trimming took 5 bases from V and 1 from J; bases not matched to a gene: 17. Germline V gene sequence: CDR1 MNHEY, CDR2 SMNVEV (reference sequence). In DNA form, the CDR3 reads TGTGCCAGCAGTGCCCGGCAGCAGGGCGGACAGGGGCCGAACACTGAAGCTTTCTTT. It is translated as CASSARQQGGQGPNTEAFF.